The 24 T cell receptor beta chains below come from one sample, sequenced in a study of CD8 T cells in Susac syndrome. A quantity of about 0.5 to 1 ug RNA underwent reverse transcription using random hexamers. In TCRdb, the immunoSEQ multiplex PCR reads were re-called with MiXCR into one record per CDR3 protein. The sample has 90,000 to 150,000 distinct CDR3 sequences; roughly 94% are singletons. Material: CD4+ T cells from PBMCs. Source of these receptors: a human donor in good health.

The J gene is TRBJ2-3, the V gene TRBV20-1, with D possibly TRBD1 on 6 matching bases. The ends were cut back, 3 bases at V and 5 bases at J, with 18 bases in the middle. The CDR3 length is 15 residues. Looked up from germline, CDR1 is DFQATT and CDR2 is SNEGSKA (reference sequence). The CDR3 is CSARAMWGQGDTQYF. CDR3 in DNA: TGCAGTGCTAGGGCCATGTGGGGGCAAGGAGATACGCAGTATTTT.

The chain links TRBV19 to TRBJ2-3; 9 positions agree with TRBD1. V was clipped by 6 bases and J by 5 bases; unmatched bases: 9. CDR3 length equals 15 residues. The germline gives CDR1 LNHDA, CDR2 SQIVND (reference sequence). CDR3 residues: CASRRQGGLGDTQYF. The CDR3 DNA reads as TGTGCCAGTAGGAGACAGGGGGGACTCGGAGATACGCAGTATTTT.

V gene TRBV18 combines with J gene TRBJ2-7; D is unclear. Trimming removed 5 bases at V and 1 base at J, with 9 bases between. CDR3 length equals 13 residues. In germline, CDR1 is KGHSH, CDR2 LQKENI. The CDR3 protein is CASSSADSYEQYF. The CDR3 DNA reads as TGTGCCAGCTCATCCGCAGATTCCTACGAGCAGTACTTC.

V usage is TRBV5-1 and J usage is TRBJ2-1; D is ambiguous. Germline V gene lookup returns CDR1 SGHRS and CDR2 YFSETQ. Trimming left V 3 bases short and J 5 bases short, with 9 bases between. This CDR3 contains 13 residues. The CDR3 sequence: CASSSRNDNEQFF. CDR3 DNA: TGCGCCAGCAGCTCCCGGAACGACAATGAGCAGTTCTTC.

This chain links TRBV2 with TRBJ2-5, with a possible D match to TRBD2 (5 bases). Trimming shortened V by 1 base and J by 5 bases, and 14 bases separated the two germline ends. The CDR3 has 15 residues. In germline, CDR1 is SNHLY, CDR2 FYNNEI. The CDR3 DNA is TGTGCCAGCAGTGAAGGGCCGAGAGGGCTCGAGACCCAGTACTTC. It translates to CASSEGPRGLETQYF.

This clonotype was counted a single time. This rearrangement joins TRBV5-5 to TRBJ2-7; no clear D. The CDR3 spans 14 residues. In germline, CDR1 is SGHKS, CDR2 YYEKEE (reference sequence). V was clipped by 0 bases and J by 5 bases, with 12 bases between them. Here the CDR3 reads CASSLAARWDEQYF. The CDR3 coding sequence is TGTGCCAGCAGCTTGGCGGCTCGATGGGACGAGCAGTACTTC.

This chain connects TRBV4-1 to TRBJ1-3; D may be TRBD1 (6 bases). Germline CDR1 is MGHRA and CDR2 is YSYEKL. CDR3 length equals 16 residues. Trimming shortened V by 1 base and J by 2 bases, and 12 bases separated the two germline ends. CDR3 in DNA: TGCGCCAGCAGCCAAGGTACCGGGACACCTGGAAACACCATATATTTT. Amino acids: CASSQGTGTPGNTIYF.

This chain uses TRBV25-1 with TRBJ2-1; 7 bases fit TRBD2. With 3 bases clipped from V and 6 bases from J, the junction kept 14 bases outside the gene matches. Germline V gene lookup returns CDR1 MGHDK and CDR2 SYGVNS. The CDR3 length is 17 residues. The CDR3 DNA follows: TGTGCCAGCAGTGATACGGTCGGCGGGAGTGCTTTCAATGAGCAGTTCTTC. It codes for CASSDTVGGSAFNEQFF. Combining the CDR3 with reference TRBV25-1 and TRBJ2-1 gives the whole variable domain EADIYQTPRYLVIGTGKKITLECSQTMGHDKMYWYQQDPGMELHLIHYSYGVNSTEKGDLSSESTVSRIRTEHFPLTLESARPSHTSQYLCASSDTVGGSAFNEQFFGPGTRLTVL.

The chain combines TRBV7-2 with TRBJ2-3, with a possible D match to TRBD1 (6 bases). Trimming cost V 5 bases and J 4 bases, with 10 bases left between them. The CDR3 consists of 13 residues. CDR1 and CDR2 (germline): SGHTA, FQGNSA. CDR3 bases: TGTGCCAGCAGCACAGGACAGTCAGATACGCAGTATTTT. It codes for CASSTGQSDTQYF.

Note on this clonotype: An end of the junction differs from the germline gene, which may be a read error. V is TRBV12-3 or TRBV12-4 and J is TRBJ1-5; tentatively, D is TRBD1 (5 bases). This CDR3 is built from 14 residues. CDR3 protein: CASSLDTGQQPQHF. The CDR3 DNA follows: TGTGCCAGCAGCTTAGACACCGGACAACAGCCCCAGCATTTT.

The genes are TRBV5-1 and TRBJ1-1, with TRBD1 as a possible D gene (6 bases). The length of the CDR3 is 13 residues. Trimming cost V 0 bases and J 8 bases, with 11 bases left between them. Per germline, CDR1 SGHRS and CDR2 YFSETQ. CDR3 region: CASSLDPGTEAFF. The CDR3 bases are TGCGCCAGCAGCTTGGACCCGGGGACAGAAGCTTTCTTT.

This clonotype came up once. The gene calls are TRBV19 and TRBJ2-7; 13 bases fit TRBD2. CDR1 and CDR2 from the germline V gene are LNHDA and SQIVND (reference sequence). This CDR3 comprises 16 residues. V gave up 6 bases and J gave up 0 bases; unmatched junction bases: 5. The CDR3, as DNA: TGTGCCAGTAGCCTGGGGACTAGCGGGATCTCCTACGAGCAGTACTTC. It codes for CASSLGTSGISYEQYF.

In its sample, this clonotype was seen once. This chain connects TRBV29-1 to TRBJ2-5; 12 nucleotides match TRBD1. Losses at the gene ends were 4 bases for V and 3 bases for J; bases not matched to a gene: 12. CDR1 and CDR2 from the germline V gene are SQVTM and ANQGSEA. CDR3 length equals 17 residues. CDR3 residues: CSVGGSVGQGAEETQYF. In nucleotides, the CDR3 is TGCAGCGTTGGGGGGTCGGTGGGACAGGGGGCTGAAGAGACCCAGTACTTC.

This chain joins TRBV7-9 and TRBJ2-5; D not certain. Germline CDR1 is SEHNR and CDR2 is FQNEAQ (reference sequence). The CDR3 runs to 17 residues. V was shortened by 5 bases and J by 0 bases, with 19 bases between the two germline ends. The CDR3 DNA reads TGTGCCAGCAGCCCCTGGAAGGGCACGGCCAACCAAGAGACCCAGTACTTC. Translating gives CASSPWKGTANQETQYF.

The chain employs TRBV7-9 and TRBJ2-3; 11 nucleotides match TRBD2. Losses at the gene ends were 5 bases for V and 1 base for J; bases not matched to a gene: 5. CDR3 length: 16 amino acids. Germline CDR1 reads SEHNR; CDR2 reads FQNEAQ (reference sequence). CDR3 in amino acids: CASSPWGLAGTDTQYF. DNA for the CDR3: TGTGCCAGCAGCCCTTGGGGACTAGCGGGCACAGATACGCAGTATTTT.

This chain joins TRBV18 and TRBJ2-1; 7 bases agree with TRBD2. Germline V gene lookup returns CDR1 KGHSH and CDR2 LQKENI. Trimming cost V 4 bases and J 3 bases; bases outside gene matches: 9. This CDR3 spans 16 amino acids. CDR3 amino acids: CASSLDGRYNYNEQFF. The CDR3 DNA is TGTGCCAGCTCACTGGACGGGAGGTACAACTACAATGAGCAGTTCTTC.

This clonotype has only one observation. V and J are TRBV20-1 and TRBJ2-5; 7 bases align to TRBD1. CDR3 size: 12 residues. V lost 5 bases and J lost 4; bases outside the gene matches: 4. The germline gives CDR1 DFQATT, CDR2 SNEGSKA (reference sequence). CDR3 amino acids: CSAQGVGETQYF. CDR3 nucleotides: TGCAGTGCTCAGGGGGTAGGAGAGACCCAGTACTTC.

Here the CDR3 DNA reads TGCGCCAGCAGCTTAACGGGACAGAACTATGGCTACACCTTC. Translated: CASSLTGQNYGYTF. The chain uses TRBV5-1 and TRBJ1-2; 7 nucleotides agree with TRBD1. CDR1 and CDR2 from the germline V gene are SGHRS and YFSETQ. The J segment lost 2 bases and the V segment lost 2 bases, leaving 3 bases of the junction unmatched. The length of the CDR3 is 14 residues.

The chain joins TRBV15 to TRBJ2-3; the D gene could be TRBD1 or TRBD2 (5 bases each). CDR1 is LNHNV, CDR2 YYDKDF, per germline (reference sequence). The V end lost 5 bases, the J end lost 5 bases, and 20 bases lay between the germline ends. There are 16 residues in the CDR3. The CDR3 DNA reads TGTGCCACCAGCGGTACCGGGACCAAAGCCGGAGATACGCAGTATTTT. This translates into CATSGTGTKAGDTQYF.

This sequence joins TRBV3-1 and TRBJ2-1, with TRBD2 as a possible D gene (7 bases). CDR3 length equals 14 residues. CDR1 LGHDT and CDR2 YNNKEL come from the germline V gene (reference sequence). The germline V and J ends were trimmed by 4 bases and 5 bases, with 12 bases remaining between them. The CDR3 region is CASSLGGADNEQFF. The CDR3 bases are TGTGCCAGCAGCCTGGGGGGGGCCGACAATGAGCAGTTCTTC.

Notes on this clonotype: The junction shows a germline mismatch at one end, possibly a read error. The V call is TRBV2, the J call TRBJ2-5; tentatively, D is TRBD2 (6 bases). The CDR3 is 12 residues long. Germline CDR1 reads SNHLY; CDR2 reads FYNNEI. CDR3 DNA sequence: TGTGCCAGCAGTGCGGGCCGGGAGACCCGGTACTTC. Translated: CASSAGRETRYF.

The V and J genes are TRBV18 and TRBJ2-7; TRBD1 matches 9 bases. Germline V gene sequence: CDR1 KGHSH, CDR2 LQKENI. The CDR3 is made up of 15 amino acids. V shed 4 bases and J 6 bases; nucleotides not matched to a gene: 10. The CDR3 nucleotides are TGTGCCAGCTCACTAAATACGGGACAGGGCTCCGAGCAGTACTTC. It is translated as CASSLNTGQGSEQYF.

The rearrangement uses TRBV3-1 and TRBJ2-2, with TRBD2 matching 9 bases. The V gene end was trimmed by 4 bases and the J gene end by 3 bases; junction bases not matched to a gene: 12. Germline CDR1 and CDR2: LGHDT and YNNKEL (reference sequence). CDR3 length equals 18 residues. Here the CDR3 DNA reads TGTGCCAGCAGCCGCTATGCGCTAGCGGGAATCGACACCGGGGAGCTGTTTTTT. This codes for CASSRYALAGIDTGELFF.

The chain combines TRBV5-1 with TRBJ2-1; the match to TRBD2 covers 13 bases. The J segment lost 10 bases and the V segment lost 5 bases, leaving 12 bases of the junction unmatched. CDR1 is SGHRS and CDR2 is YFSETQ in the germline V gene. CDR3 length equals 16 residues. The CDR3 loop is CASSPSGTSGKGEQFF. CDR3 nucleotides: TGCGCCAGCAGTCCGTCCGGGACTAGCGGGAAGGGGGAGCAGTTCTTC.